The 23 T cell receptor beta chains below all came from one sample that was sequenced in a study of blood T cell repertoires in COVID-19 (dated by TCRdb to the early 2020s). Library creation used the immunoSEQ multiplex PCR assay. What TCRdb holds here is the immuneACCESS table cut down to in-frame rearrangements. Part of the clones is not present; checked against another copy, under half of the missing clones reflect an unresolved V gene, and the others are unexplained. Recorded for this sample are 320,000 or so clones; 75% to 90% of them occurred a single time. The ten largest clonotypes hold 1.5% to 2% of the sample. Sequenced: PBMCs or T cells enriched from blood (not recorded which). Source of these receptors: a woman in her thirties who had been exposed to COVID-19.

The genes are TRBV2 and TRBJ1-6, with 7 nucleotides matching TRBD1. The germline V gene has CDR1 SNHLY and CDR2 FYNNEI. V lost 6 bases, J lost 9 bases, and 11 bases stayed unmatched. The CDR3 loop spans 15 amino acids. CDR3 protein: CASSLEGAQSSPLHF. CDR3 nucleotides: TGTGCCAGCAGCCTAGAGGGGGCACAAAGTTCACCCCTCCACTTT.

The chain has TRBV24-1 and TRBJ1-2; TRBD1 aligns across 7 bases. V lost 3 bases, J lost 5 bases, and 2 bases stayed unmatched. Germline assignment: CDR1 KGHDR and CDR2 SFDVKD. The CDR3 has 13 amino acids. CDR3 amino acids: CATSDTGVYGYTF. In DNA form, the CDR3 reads TGTGCCACCAGTGATACAGGGGTATATGGCTACACCTTC.

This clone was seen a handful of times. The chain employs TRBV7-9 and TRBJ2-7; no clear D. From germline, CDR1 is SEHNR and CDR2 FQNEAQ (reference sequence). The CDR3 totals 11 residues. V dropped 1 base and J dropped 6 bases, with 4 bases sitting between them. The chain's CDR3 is CASSLGREQYF. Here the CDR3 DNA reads TGTGCCAGCAGCTTAGGTCGCGAGCAGTACTTC.

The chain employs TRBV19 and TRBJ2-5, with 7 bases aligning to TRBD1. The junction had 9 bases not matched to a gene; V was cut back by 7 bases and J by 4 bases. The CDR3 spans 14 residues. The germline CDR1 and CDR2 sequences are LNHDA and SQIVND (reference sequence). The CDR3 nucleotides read TGTGCCAGTAATGATAAAGGGGGCATAGAGACCCAGTACTTC. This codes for CASNDKGGIETQYF.

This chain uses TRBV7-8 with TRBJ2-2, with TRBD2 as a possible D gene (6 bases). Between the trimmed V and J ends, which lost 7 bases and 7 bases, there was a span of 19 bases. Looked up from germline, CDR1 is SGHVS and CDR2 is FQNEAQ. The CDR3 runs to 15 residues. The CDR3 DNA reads TGTGCCAGCAACCTGGGGGGAGGAGGAAGCGGGGAGCTGTTTTTT. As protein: CASNLGGGGSGELFF.

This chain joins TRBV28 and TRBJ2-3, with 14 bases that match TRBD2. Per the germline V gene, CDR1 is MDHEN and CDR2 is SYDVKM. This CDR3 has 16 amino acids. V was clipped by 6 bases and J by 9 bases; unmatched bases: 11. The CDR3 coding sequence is TGTGCCAGCAGCCGACCGCCCCGGACTAGCGGGGGGACGCAGTATTTT. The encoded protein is CASSRPPRTSGGTQYF.

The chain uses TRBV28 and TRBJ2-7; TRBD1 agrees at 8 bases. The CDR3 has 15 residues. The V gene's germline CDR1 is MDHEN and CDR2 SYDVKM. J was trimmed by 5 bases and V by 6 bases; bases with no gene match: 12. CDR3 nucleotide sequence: TGTGCCAGCAGCCCCGGGACAGGAGTTCACCACGAGCAGTACTTC. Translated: CASSPGTGVHHEQYF.

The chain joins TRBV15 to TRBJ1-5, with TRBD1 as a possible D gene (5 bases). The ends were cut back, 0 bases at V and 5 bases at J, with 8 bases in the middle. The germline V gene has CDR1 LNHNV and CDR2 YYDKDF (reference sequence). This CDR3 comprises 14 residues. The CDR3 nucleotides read TGTGCCACCAGCAGAGACAGGGCGGATCAGCCCCAGCATTTT. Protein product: CATSRDRADQPQHF.

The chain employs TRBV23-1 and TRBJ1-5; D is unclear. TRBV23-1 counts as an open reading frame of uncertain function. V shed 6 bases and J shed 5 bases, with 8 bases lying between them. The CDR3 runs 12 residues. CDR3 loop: CASRNTDQPQHF. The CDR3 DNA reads TGCGCCAGCAGGAACACCGATCAGCCCCAGCATTTT.

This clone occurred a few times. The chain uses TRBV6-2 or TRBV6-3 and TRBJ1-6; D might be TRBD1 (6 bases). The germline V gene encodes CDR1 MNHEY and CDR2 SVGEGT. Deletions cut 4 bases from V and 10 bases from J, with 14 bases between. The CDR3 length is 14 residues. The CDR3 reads CASSLEQGRSPLHF. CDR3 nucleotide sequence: TGTGCCAGCAGTTTGGAACAGGGACGCTCACCCCTCCACTTT.

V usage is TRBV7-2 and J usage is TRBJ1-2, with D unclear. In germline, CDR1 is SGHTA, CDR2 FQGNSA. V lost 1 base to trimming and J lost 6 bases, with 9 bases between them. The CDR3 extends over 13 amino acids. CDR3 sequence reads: CASSLGRGDGYTF. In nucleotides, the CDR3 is TGTGCCAGCAGCTTAGGACGGGGAGATGGCTACACCTTC. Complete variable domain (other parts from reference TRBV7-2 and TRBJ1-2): GAGVSQSPSNKVTEKGKDVELRCDPISGHTALYWYRQSLGQGLEFLIYFQGNSAPDKSGLPSDRFSAERTGGSVSTLTIQRTQQEDSAVYLCASSLGRGDGYTFGSGTRLTVV.

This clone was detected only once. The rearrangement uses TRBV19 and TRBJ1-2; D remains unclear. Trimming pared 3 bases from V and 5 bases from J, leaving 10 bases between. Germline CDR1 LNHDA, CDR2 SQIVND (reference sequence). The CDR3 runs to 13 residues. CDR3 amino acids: CASSMQEKYGYTF. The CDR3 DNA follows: TGTGCCAGTAGTATGCAGGAAAAATATGGCTACACCTTC. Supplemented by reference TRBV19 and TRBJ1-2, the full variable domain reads DGGITQSPKYLFRKEGQNVTLSCEQNLNHDAMYWYRQDPGQGLRLIYYSQIVNDFQKGDIAEGYSVSREKKESFPLTVTSAQKNPTAFYLCASSMQEKYGYTFGSGTRLTVV.

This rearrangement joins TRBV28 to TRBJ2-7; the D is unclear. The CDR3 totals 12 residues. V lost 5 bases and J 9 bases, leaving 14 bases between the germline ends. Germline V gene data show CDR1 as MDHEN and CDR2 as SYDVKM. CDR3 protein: CASSHSVIGQYF. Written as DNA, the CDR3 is TGTGCCAGCAGTCACTCCGTGATCGGGCAGTACTTC. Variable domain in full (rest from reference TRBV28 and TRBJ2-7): DVKVTQSSRYLVKRTGEKVFLECVQDMDHENMFWYRQDPGLGLRLIYFSYDVKMKEKGDIPEGYSVSREKKERFSLILESASTNQTSMYLCASSHSVIGQYFGPGTRLTVT.

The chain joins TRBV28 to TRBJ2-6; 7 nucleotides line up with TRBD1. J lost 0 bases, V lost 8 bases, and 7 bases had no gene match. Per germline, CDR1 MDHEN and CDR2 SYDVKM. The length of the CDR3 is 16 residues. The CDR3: CASRGQRSSGANVLTF. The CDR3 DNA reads TGTGCCAGCCGGGGACAGAGGAGCTCTGGGGCCAACGTCCTGACTTTC.

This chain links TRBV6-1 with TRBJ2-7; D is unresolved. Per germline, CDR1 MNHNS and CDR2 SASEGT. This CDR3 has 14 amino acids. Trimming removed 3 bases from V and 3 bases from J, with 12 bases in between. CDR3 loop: CASSDEAPNYEQYF. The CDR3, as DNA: TGTGCCAGCAGTGATGAAGCGCCTAACTACGAGCAGTACTTC.

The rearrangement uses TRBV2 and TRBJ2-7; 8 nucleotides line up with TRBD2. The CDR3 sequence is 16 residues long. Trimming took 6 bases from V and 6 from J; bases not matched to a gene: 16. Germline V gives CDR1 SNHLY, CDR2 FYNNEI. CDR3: CASSPGTSMWFLEQYF. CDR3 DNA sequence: TGTGCCAGCAGCCCCGGGACTAGTATGTGGTTCCTCGAGCAGTACTTC.

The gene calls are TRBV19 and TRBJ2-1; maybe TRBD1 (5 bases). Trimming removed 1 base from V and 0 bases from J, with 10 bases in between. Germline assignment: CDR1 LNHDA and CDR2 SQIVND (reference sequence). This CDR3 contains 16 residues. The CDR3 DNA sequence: TGTGCCAGTAGTATAGGACAGCTGAGCTCCTACAATGAGCAGTTCTTC. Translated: CASSIGQLSSYNEQFF.

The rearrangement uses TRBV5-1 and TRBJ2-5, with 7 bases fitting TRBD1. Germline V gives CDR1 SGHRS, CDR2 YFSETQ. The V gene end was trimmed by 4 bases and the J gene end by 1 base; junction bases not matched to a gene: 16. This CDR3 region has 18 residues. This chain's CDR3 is CASSLQTGSGRSQETQYF. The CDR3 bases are TGCGCCAGCAGCCTTCAGACAGGGTCAGGTCGTTCCCAAGAGACCCAGTACTTC. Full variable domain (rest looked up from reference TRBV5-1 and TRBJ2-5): KAGVTQTPRYLIKTRGQQVTLSCSPISGHRSVSWYQQTPGQGLQFLFEYFSETQRNKGNFPGRFSGRQFSNSRSEMNVSTLELGDSALYLCASSLQTGSGRSQETQYFGPGTRLLVL.

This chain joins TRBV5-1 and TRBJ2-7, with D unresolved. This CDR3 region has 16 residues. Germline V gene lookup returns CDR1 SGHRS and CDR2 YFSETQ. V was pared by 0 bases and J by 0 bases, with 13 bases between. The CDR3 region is CASSLARQASSYEQYF. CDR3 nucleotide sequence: TGCGCCAGCAGCTTGGCCCGGCAGGCAAGCTCCTACGAGCAGTACTTC.

This CDR3 is CASSFPGGQETQYF. The CDR3 coding sequence is TGTGCCAGCAGCTTCCCGGGGGGGCAAGAGACCCAGTACTTC. The J gene is TRBJ2-5, the V gene TRBV5-4, with 8 positions matching TRBD2. The CDR3 runs to 14 residues. Trimming cost V 2 bases and J 2 bases; bases outside gene matches: 2. CDR1 and CDR2 from the germline V gene are SGHNT and YYREEE (reference sequence). Full variable domain (rest looked up from reference TRBV5-4 and TRBJ2-5): ETGVTQSPTHLIKTRGQQVTLRCSSQSGHNTVSWYQQALGQGPQFIFQYYREEENGRGNFPPRFSGLQFPNYSSELNVNALELDDSALYLCASSFPGGQETQYFGPGTRLLVL.

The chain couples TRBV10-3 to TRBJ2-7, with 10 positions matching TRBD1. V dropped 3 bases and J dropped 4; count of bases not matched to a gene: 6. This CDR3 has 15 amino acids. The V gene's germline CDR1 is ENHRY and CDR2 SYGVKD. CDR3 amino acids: CAISDRDRGQYEQYF. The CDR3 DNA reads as TGTGCCATCAGTGACCGTGACAGGGGGCAATACGAGCAGTACTTC.

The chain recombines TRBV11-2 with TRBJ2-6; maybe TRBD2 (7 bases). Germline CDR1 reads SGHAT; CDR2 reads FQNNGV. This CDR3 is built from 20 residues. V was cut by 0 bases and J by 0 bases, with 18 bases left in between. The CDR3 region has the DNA TGTGCCAGCAGCTTAGAGCCCTTGGGGGGGGCCGGCTCTGGGGCCAACGTCCTGACTTTC. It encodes CASSLEPLGGAGSGANVLTF.

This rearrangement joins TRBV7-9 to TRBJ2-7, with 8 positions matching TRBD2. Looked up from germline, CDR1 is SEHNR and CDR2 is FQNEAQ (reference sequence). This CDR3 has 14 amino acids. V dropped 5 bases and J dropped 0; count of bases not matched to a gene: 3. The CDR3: CASSTGTSSYEQYF. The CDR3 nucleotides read TGTGCCAGCAGCACGGGGACTAGCTCCTACGAGCAGTACTTC.